This T cell receptor (beta chain) was obtained from a study of T-cell reconstitution after alpha-beta-depleted transplantation in children. General study points: Counts and diversity of T cells one year after transplant came mostly from newly produced T cells. Day-60 TCRbeta diversity that was high in some patients was derived from surviving recipient T cells and thymic progenitors. By about two months after transplant, alpha-beta T cells reportedly arose from several hundred graft clones that had expanded.

The TCRbeta library incorporated unique molecular identifiers. A single record per CDR3 protein comes from TCRdb applying MiXCR to the PCR reads. The repertoire holds about 470,000 distinct CDR3 sequences, around two fifths seen once, with under 35% in the top ten. CDR3 length: 17 amino acids. Germline V gene sequence: CDR1 SGHRS, CDR2 YFSETQ. Losses at the gene ends were 4 bases for V and 0 bases for J; bases not matched to a gene: 5. As regards this clonotype: Its antigen remains unidentified.

Sequences were derived from PBMCs, sampled before TCRalphabeta/CD19-depleted stem cell transplant. The origin of this receptor is a girl between 2 and 10 years old with aplastic anemia, due to receive a stem cell transplant. The chain employs TRBV5-1 and TRBJ1-4; 11 bases match TRBD1. The CDR3 DNA reads TGCGCCAGCAGCAGCGGGACAGGGGGGCCAACTAATGAAAAACTGTTTTTT. Encoded protein: CASSSGTGGPTNEKLFF.